The rows below give T cell receptor beta chains drawn from one sample of a study of T cell responses to AZD1222 COVID-19 vaccine. The method was immunoSEQ multiplex PCR; TCRdb's version includes in-frame clones alone and lacks a portion of them. The table has roughly 200,000 clones, around 88% seen once; the top ten hold around 8%. Sequenced here: peripheral blood, sampled on day 0 of AZD1222 vaccination. The receptors derive from an adult in good health. The CDR3 runs from the conserved cysteine through the conserved F or W. The D gene is left open where the match is weak. Clone size is stated in some rows and not others, as once, few, many or a class when expanded.

CDR3 length: 15; J gene: TRBJ2-7; D gene: -; V gene: TRBV6-5; clone size: -; CDR3 protein: CASSYSRQATYEQYF; CDR3 DNA: TGTGCCAGCAGTTACTCGAGACAGGCGACCTACGAGCAGTACTTC
CDR3 length: 14; J gene: TRBJ2-7; D gene: -; V gene: TRBV10-1; clone size: -; CDR3 protein: CASSTGRSSYEQYF; CDR3 DNA: TGCGCCAGCAGTACTGGCCGGAGCTCCTACGAGCAGTACTTC
CDR3 length: 16; J gene: TRBJ2-2; D gene: TRBD2; V gene: TRBV29-1; clone size: -; CDR3 protein: CSVAVLAGANTGELFF; CDR3 DNA: TGCAGCGTTGCCGTCCTAGCGGGGGCGAACACCGGGGAGCTGTTTTTT
CDR3 length: 14; J gene: TRBJ1-6; D gene: TRBD1; V gene: TRBV28; clone size: -; CDR3 protein: CASTSGQGSSPLHF; CDR3 DNA: TGTGCGAGCACCAGCGGACAGGGGAGTTCACCCCTCCACTTT
CDR3 length: 14; J gene: TRBJ1-2; D gene: TRBD1; V gene: TRBV5-4; clone size: -; CDR3 protein: CASSDRGRDYGYTF; CDR3 DNA: TGTGCCAGCAGTGACAGGGGGCGGGACTATGGCTACACCTTC
CDR3 length: 16; J gene: TRBJ1-1; D gene: -; V gene: TRBV7-8; clone size: -; CDR3 protein: CASSLGFSGPNTEAFF; CDR3 DNA: TGTGCCAGCAGCTTAGGTTTCTCGGGCCCGAACACTGAAGCTTTCTTT
CDR3 length: 15; J gene: TRBJ2-3; D gene: TRBD1; V gene: TRBV10-1; clone size: -; CDR3 protein: CASSESIQGADTQYF; CDR3 DNA: TGCGCCAGCAGTGAGTCGATACAGGGGGCAGATACGCAGTATTTT
CDR3 length: 15; J gene: TRBJ2-5; D gene: TRBD2; V gene: TRBV19; clone size: -; CDR3 protein: CASSRQGLAEETQYF; CDR3 DNA: TGTGCCAGTAGTAGGCAGGGACTAGCGGAAGAGACCCAGTACTTC
CDR3 length: 14; J gene: TRBJ2-7; D gene: -; V gene: TRBV6-5; clone size: -; CDR3 protein: CASSTHRGGNEQYF; CDR3 DNA: TGTGCCAGCAGTACTCACAGGGGAGGTAACGAGCAGTACTTC
CDR3 length: 17; J gene: TRBJ2-1; D gene: TRBD1; V gene: TRBV29-1; clone size: -; CDR3 protein: CSDPGQGGKSSYNEQFF; CDR3 DNA: TGCAGCGACCCGGGACAGGGAGGGAAAAGCTCCTACAATGAGCAGTTCTTC
CDR3 length: 16; J gene: TRBJ2-5; D gene: -; V gene: TRBV7-8; clone size: once; CDR3 protein: CASSPYAKAIGETQYF; CDR3 DNA: TGTGCCAGCAGCCCTTACGCTAAGGCGATCGGGGAGACCCAGTACTTC
CDR3 length: 15; J gene: TRBJ2-2; D gene: -; V gene: TRBV9; clone size: -; CDR3 protein: CASSVGDINTGELFF; CDR3 DNA: TGTGCCAGCAGCGTAGGGGACATCAACACCGGGGAGCTGTTTTTT